These 12 T cell receptor beta chains were sequenced from one sample in a study of blood T cell repertoires in COVID-19. TCRdb's copy holds only in-frame clones and misses some; the assay was immunoSEQ multiplex PCR. The sample lists 14,000 or so clones; 80% to 90% were seen once. Sequenced: peripheral blood. These receptors were taken from a woman aged 50 to 60 with active or convalescent COVID-19.

This chain links TRBV7-9 with TRBJ1-1, with TRBD1 identical over 9 bases. J lost 0 bases, V lost 8 bases, and 13 bases had no gene match. The CDR3 spans 17 residues. Germline loops: CDR1 SEHNR, CDR2 FQNEAQ (reference sequence). The CDR3 coding sequence is TGTGCCAGCCAGCAATGGGACAGGGTTATCATGAACACTGAAGCTTTCTTT. It yields the protein CASQQWDRVIMNTEAFF. The entire variable domain, with the rest obtained from reference TRBV7-9 and TRBJ1-1, is as follows: DTGVSQNPRHKITKRGQNVTFRCDPISEHNRLYWYRQTLGQGPEFLTYFQNEAQLEKSRLLSDRFSAERPKGSFSTLEIQRTEQGDSAMYLCASQQWDRVIMNTEAFFGQGTRLTVV.

The chain is built from TRBV5-8 and TRBJ1-5; a weak D match, TRBD1 (5 bases). The CDR3 has 16 residues. Germline CDR1 reads SGHTS; CDR2 reads YDEGEE. Trimming pared 0 bases from V and 0 bases from J, leaving 10 bases between. The DNA for the CDR3 is TGTGCCAGCAGCTTGGCCGCCGACAGTAGCAATCAGCCCCAGCATTTT. It is translated as CASSLAADSSNQPQHF.

This rearrangement joins TRBV19 to TRBJ1-6; 9 positions match TRBD1. The V and J ends lost 6 bases and 10 bases, in that order; junction bases with no gene match: 10. Per germline, CDR1 LNHDA and CDR2 SQIVND (reference sequence). There are 15 residues in the CDR3. Here the CDR3 reads CASSPDRGFSSPLHF. The CDR3 region has the DNA TGTGCCAGTAGCCCCGACAGGGGGTTTAGCTCACCCCTCCACTTT.

This sequence joins TRBV2 and TRBJ1-5; no reliable D call. CDR3 length: 13 amino acids. The V gene lost 4 bases and the J gene lost 5 bases, with 9 bases spanning the gap. The germline gives CDR1 SNHLY, CDR2 FYNNEI. CDR3 in DNA: TGTGCCAGCAGTGGTGGAGGATATCAGCCCCAGCATTTT. It codes for CASSGGGYQPQHF.

Only one count was recorded for this clone. V gene TRBV10-3 combines with J gene TRBJ2-1; TRBD2 agrees at 8 bases. CDR3 length equals 18 residues. Per germline, CDR1 ENHRY and CDR2 SYGVKD. V lost 0 bases to trimming and J lost 6 bases; unmatched junction nucleotides: 13. The CDR3 region has the DNA TGTGCCATCAGTGAGTCTGGCCCCGGGACTAGTGGGGCCAATGAGCAGTTCTTC. The encoded protein is CAISESGPGTSGANEQFF.

This clone was observed a handful of times. The rearrangement links TRBV7-6 to TRBJ2-3; 10 bases fit TRBD2. V shed 3 bases, J shed 8 bases, and the junction held 5 bases outside the gene matches. This CDR3 has 14 residues. CDR1 is SGHVS, CDR2 FNYEAQ, per germline. The CDR3 protein is CASSFTSGTVTQYF. The CDR3 DNA reads as TGTGCCAGCAGCTTCACTAGCGGGACCGTTACGCAGTATTTT.

This clone was detected once. The V and J genes are TRBV11-2 and TRBJ2-7; D gene ambiguous. V lost 3 bases to trimming and J lost 1 base, with 7 bases between them. The CDR3 is 13 residues long. Germline CDR1 reads SGHAT; CDR2 reads FQNNGV. The CDR3 sequence is CASSLQISYEQYF. DNA of the CDR3: TGTGCCAGCAGCTTGCAGATATCCTACGAGCAGTACTTC.

The rearrangement joins TRBV19 to TRBJ1-1, with a weak D call TRBD1 (5 bases). V lost 4 bases to trimming and J lost 1 base, with 10 bases between them. The CDR3 loop spans 14 amino acids. The germline V gene has CDR1 LNHDA and CDR2 SQIVND (reference sequence). CDR3 protein: CASSKKTGNTEAFF. CDR3 DNA: TGTGCCAGTAGTAAAAAAACAGGGAACACTGAAGCTTTCTTT.

The chain carries TRBV7-2 and TRBJ2-1; 11 bases line up with TRBD2. The CDR3 sequence is 15 residues long. CDR1 and CDR2 (germline): SGHTA, FQGNSA. The V gene end was trimmed by 5 bases and the J gene end by 4 bases; junction bases not matched to a gene: 4. CDR3 protein: CASSTTSGGYNEQFF. For the CDR3, the DNA is TGTGCCAGCAGCACTACTAGCGGGGGTTACAATGAGCAGTTCTTC.

CDR3 in amino acids: CSVETGFYEQYF. CDR3 nucleotide sequence: TGCAGCGTTGAGACAGGATTCTACGAGCAGTACTTC. V and J are TRBV29-1 and TRBJ2-7; D is possibly TRBD1 (6 bases). V was pared by 3 bases and J by 3 bases, with 9 bases between. CDR1 SQVTM and CDR2 ANQGSEA come from the germline V gene. The CDR3 is 12 residues long.

This clone came up once. This chain joins TRBV6-5 and TRBJ2-7, with a tentative D call TRBD2 (5 bases). CDR1 is MNHEY, CDR2 SVGAGI, per germline. Trimming took off 0 bases at V and 2 bases at J, with 11 bases between the two ends. The CDR3 is 15 residues long. The CDR3 nucleotides read TGTGCCAGCAGTTACTCCAGCCACGGGGCCTACGAGCAGTACTTC. It codes for CASSYSSHGAYEQYF.

The V gene is TRBV18, the J gene TRBJ1-2; 10 nucleotides align to TRBD1. The CDR3 runs to 18 residues. The trim removed 2 bases at V and 3 bases at J, leaving 12 bases unmatched. Per the germline V gene, CDR1 is KGHSH and CDR2 is LQKENI. CDR3 bases: TGTGCCAGCTCACCATATTTGGGACAGGGGATGTCCTACTATGGCTACACCTTC. It is translated as CASSPYLGQGMSYYGYTF.